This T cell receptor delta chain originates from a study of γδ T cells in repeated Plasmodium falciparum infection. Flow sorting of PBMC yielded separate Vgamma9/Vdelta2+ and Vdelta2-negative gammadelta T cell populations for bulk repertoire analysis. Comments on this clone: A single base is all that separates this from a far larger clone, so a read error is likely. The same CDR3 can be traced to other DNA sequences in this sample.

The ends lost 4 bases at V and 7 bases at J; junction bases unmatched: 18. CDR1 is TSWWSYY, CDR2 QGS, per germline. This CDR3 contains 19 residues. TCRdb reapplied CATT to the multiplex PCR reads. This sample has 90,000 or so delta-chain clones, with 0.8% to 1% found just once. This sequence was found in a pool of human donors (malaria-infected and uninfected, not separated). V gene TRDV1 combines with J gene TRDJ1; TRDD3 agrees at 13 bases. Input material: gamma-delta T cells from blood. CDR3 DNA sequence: TGTGCTCTTGGGGTCGAGGCATTCCTTACAACTGGGGGATACGGTAAACTCATCTTT. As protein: CALGVEAFLTTGGYGKLIF.